These 21 T cell receptor beta chains share one sample of origin, sequenced in a study of blood T cell repertoires in COVID-19. The assay was immunoSEQ multiplex PCR, and TCRdb's table has in-frame clones only and misses some. The sample shows fewer than 250,000 clones, about four fifths of them seen only once. Source material: peripheral blood. The receptors come from a woman aged 40 to 50 with acute or convalescent COVID-19.

The chain has TRBV7-9 and TRBJ2-1; D remains ambiguous. The V end lost 5 bases, the J end lost 10 bases, and 9 bases lay between the germline ends. This CDR3 has 11 residues. CDR1 and CDR2 from the germline V gene are SEHNR and FQNEAQ (reference sequence). CDR3 amino acids: CASSPVWEQFF. DNA of the CDR3: TGTGCCAGCAGCCCGGTGTGGGAGCAGTTCTTC.

J is TRBJ2-1 and V is TRBV7-3; possible D gene TRBD2, 5 bases. V lost 4 bases and J 9 bases, leaving 10 bases between the germline ends. Germline lookup yields CDR1 SGHTA and CDR2 FQGTGA. The CDR3 runs to 12 residues. CDR3 residues: CASSSLAGEQFF. CDR3 coding DNA: TGTGCCAGCAGCTCCCTTGCGGGTGAGCAGTTCTTC.

V usage is TRBV25-1 and J usage is TRBJ1-1; D call uncertain. Germline CDR1 reads MGHDK; CDR2 reads SYGVNS. There are 15 residues in the CDR3. V was cut by 3 bases and J by 5 bases, with 16 bases left in between. The CDR3 nucleotides read TGTGCCAGCAGTGAGGCCGGATATTCGGGTACTGAAGCTTTCTTT. Translated, it gives CASSEAGYSGTEAFF. The whole variable domain, filled in from reference TRBV25-1 and TRBJ1-1, reads EADIYQTPRYLVIGTGKKITLECSQTMGHDKMYWYQQDPGMELHLIHYSYGVNSTEKGDLSSESTVSRIRTEHFPLTLESARPSHTSQYLCASSEAGYSGTEAFFGQGTRLTVV.

In nucleotides, the CDR3 is TGTGCCATCAGTGAGTCGTTGGGACAACTTTACGAGCAGTACTTC. This encodes CAISESLGQLYEQYF. The chain is built from TRBV10-3 and TRBJ2-7; the D gene is possibly TRBD1 (6 bases). Between the trimmed V and J ends, which lost 0 bases and 4 bases, there was a span of 13 bases. This CDR3 spans 15 amino acids. Germline V CDR1 and CDR2: ENHRY, SYGVKD.

J is TRBJ1-4 and V is TRBV18, with a weak D call TRBD1 (5 bases). Trimming stripped 6 bases from V and 6 bases from J, with 14 bases between. The CDR3 contains 14 residues. Germline CDR1 and CDR2: KGHSH and LQKENI. CDR3 DNA sequence: TGTGCCAGCTCCAGGGCCCACCGGGATGAAAAACTGTTTTTT. It specifies CASSRAHRDEKLFF. Full variable domain (rest looked up from reference TRBV18 and TRBJ1-4): NAGVMQNPRHLVRRRGQEARLRCSPMKGHSHVYWYRQLPEEGLKFMVYLQKENIIDESGMPKERFSAEFPKEGPSILRIQQVVRGDSAAYFCASSRAHRDEKLFFGSGTQLSVL.

The chain is built from TRBV12-3 or TRBV12-4 and TRBJ2-7; a possible D gene is TRBD1 (5 bases). This CDR3 comprises 13 residues. V was cut by 3 bases and J by 2 bases, with 8 bases left in between. The CDR3 protein is CASSFTGPYEQYF. For the CDR3, the DNA is TGTGCCAGCAGTTTCACAGGACCCTACGAGCAGTACTTC.

The rearrangement uses TRBV11-1 and TRBJ2-1; 7 bases are shared with TRBD2. V trimming: 1 base; J trimming: 5 bases; junction bases outside the gene matches: 5. The length of the CDR3 is 15 residues. In germline, CDR1 is SGHAT, CDR2 FQDESV (reference sequence). The CDR3 spells CASSLEWRGNNEQFF. The CDR3, as DNA: TGTGCCAGCAGCTTAGAGTGGCGGGGGAACAATGAGCAGTTCTTC.

The rearrangement uses TRBV7-2 and TRBJ1-5, with TRBD1 matching over 8 bases. This CDR3 is 14 amino acids long. The trim removed 2 bases at V and 6 bases at J, leaving 3 bases unmatched. The germline gives CDR1 SGHTA, CDR2 FQGNSA. The chain's CDR3 is CASSLRQGSQPQHF. Here the CDR3 DNA reads TGTGCCAGCAGCTTAAGACAGGGGTCTCAGCCCCAGCATTTT.

The gene calls are TRBV6-5 and TRBJ2-7, with D perhaps matching TRBD1 (6 bases). Germline values: CDR1 MNHEY, CDR2 SVGAGI. Trimming stripped 7 bases from V and 0 bases from J, with 16 bases between. The CDR3 contains 15 residues. CDR3 protein: CASTDRSLSSYEQYF. CDR3 coding DNA: TGTGCCAGCACCGACAGGAGCCTTTCCTCCTACGAGCAGTACTTC.

The gene calls are TRBV18 and TRBJ1-5; D perhaps matches TRBD1 (5 bases). Per germline, CDR1 KGHSH and CDR2 LQKENI. V lost 4 bases to trimming and J lost 7 bases, with 14 bases between them. This CDR3 comprises 14 residues. DNA for the CDR3: TGTGCCAGCTCACGGGAGGTAGGGGACCAGCCCCAGCATTTT. This translates into CASSREVGDQPQHF.

This clone has a handful of counts. The V and J genes are TRBV7-2 and TRBJ1-2, with D tentatively TRBD1 (5 bases). The CDR3 extends over 19 amino acids. Trimming left V 0 bases short and J 3 bases short, with 23 bases between. Germline CDR1 and CDR2: SGHTA and FQGNSA. The CDR3, as DNA: TGTGCCAGCAGCTTAGCGCCGGGTTTCCAGGGCACCTTTGACTATGGCTACACCTTC. It encodes CASSLAPGFQGTFDYGYTF. The full variable domain, with the rest looked up from reference TRBV7-2 and TRBJ1-2, is GAGVSQSPSNKVTEKGKDVELRCDPISGHTALYWYRQSLGQGLEFLIYFQGNSAPDKSGLPSDRFSAERTGGSVSTLTIQRTQQEDSAVYLCASSLAPGFQGTFDYGYTFGSGTRLTVV.

A remark on this clone: An end of the junction does not agree with germline; a read error may underlie this. The chain couples TRBV6-1 to TRBJ2-1, with 14 positions matching TRBD2. The CDR3 is made up of 15 amino acids. The V gene's germline CDR1 is MNHNS and CDR2 SASEGT. CDR3 region: CASSEASGTSGSGVF. DNA for the CDR3: TGTGCCAGCAGTGAAGCGTCTGGGACTAGCGGGAGTGGCGTCTTC.

This clone turned up a few times. The chain is built from TRBV30 and TRBJ2-1, with 14 bases fitting TRBD2. The germline CDR1 and CDR2 sequences are GTSNPN and SVGIG (reference sequence). With 8 bases clipped from V and 3 bases from J, the junction kept 6 bases outside the gene matches. CDR3 size: 15 residues. Here the CDR3 reads CAIKGLAGVYNEQFF. CDR3 coding DNA: TGTGCCATCAAGGGACTAGCGGGGGTCTACAATGAGCAGTTCTTC.

V gene TRBV6-5 combines with J gene TRBJ2-7, with D possibly TRBD2 on 6 matching bases. This CDR3 comprises 13 residues. Germline values: CDR1 MNHEY, CDR2 SVGAGI. The ends were cut back, 4 bases at V and 5 bases at J, with 12 bases in the middle. CDR3 region: CASSLRDSNEQYF. Written as DNA, the CDR3 is TGTGCCAGCAGTTTGAGGGACTCAAACGAGCAGTACTTC.

Only one count was recorded for this clone. Relative to the germline gene, one junction end is altered; a read error may explain this. V usage is TRBV6-5 and J usage is TRBJ2-7, with D tentatively TRBD2 (5 bases). Germline-derived CDR1 and CDR2 are MNHEY and SVGAGI. This CDR3 is built from 15 residues. CDR3: CASSNSPGKTYEQYF. The CDR3 coding sequence is TGTGCCAGCAGTAACTCTCCGGGGAAAACCTACGAGCAGTACTTC.

J is TRBJ2-7 and V is TRBV20-1; D call uncertain. V was cut by 3 bases and J by 4 bases, with 13 bases left in between. Germline loops: CDR1 DFQATT, CDR2 SNEGSKA (reference sequence). The CDR3 is 13 residues long. The CDR3 DNA sequence: TGCAGTGCTAGTCGGAGCAGAGAGTACGAGCAGTACTTC. It yields the protein CSASRSREYEQYF.

The chain joins TRBV14 to TRBJ2-7, with D perhaps matching TRBD2 (5 bases). Trimming removed 0 bases from V and 3 bases from J, with 15 bases in between. Germline-derived CDR1 and CDR2 are SGHDN and FVKESK. This CDR3 has 16 amino acids. CDR3 loop: CASSQDSTRARYEQYF. In DNA form, the CDR3 reads TGTGCCAGCAGCCAAGATAGCACTAGAGCCCGCTACGAGCAGTACTTC.

This rearrangement joins TRBV19 to TRBJ2-2, with TRBD1 as a possible D gene (6 bases). Germline assignment: CDR1 LNHDA and CDR2 SQIVND (reference sequence). V dropped 6 bases and J dropped 0 bases, with 14 bases sitting between them. CDR3 length: 16 amino acids. This chain's CDR3 is CASRSWTATNTGELFF. CDR3 sequence (DNA): TGTGCCAGTAGATCTTGGACAGCCACGAACACCGGGGAGCTGTTTTTT.

The V and J genes are TRBV19 and TRBJ1-2, with D possibly being TRBD1 (5 bases). Germline loops: CDR1 LNHDA, CDR2 SQIVND (reference sequence). This CDR3 is 14 amino acids long. V was shortened by 2 bases and J by 4 bases, with 11 bases between the two germline ends. CDR3 in amino acids: CASSILKGIYGYTF. The CDR3 nucleotides are TGTGCCAGTAGTATATTGAAGGGGATCTATGGCTACACCTTC.

Here the CDR3 DNA reads TGTGCCAGCTCACACCCTTCGGACAGGGGCGGCTATGGCTACACCTTC. Its protein is CASSHPSDRGGYGYTF. The chain links TRBV18 to TRBJ1-2, with TRBD1 matching over 9 bases. Germline V gene data show CDR1 as KGHSH and CDR2 as LQKENI. This CDR3 comprises 16 residues. With 4 bases clipped from V and 4 bases from J, the junction kept 10 bases outside the gene matches. The full variable domain, its missing parts supplied by reference TRBV18 and TRBJ1-2, is NAGVMQNPRHLVRRRGQEARLRCSPMKGHSHVYWYRQLPEEGLKFMVYLQKENIIDESGMPKERFSAEFPKEGPSILRIQQVVRGDSAAYFCASSHPSDRGGYGYTFGSGTRLTVV.

The rearrangement uses TRBV19 and TRBJ1-2, with D maybe TRBD1 (6 bases). Germline loops: CDR1 LNHDA, CDR2 SQIVND (reference sequence). The CDR3 runs 16 residues. Trimming took 7 bases from V and 2 from J, leaving 20 bases between them. The CDR3 loop is CASIPTTGFPNYGYTF. In DNA, the CDR3 is TGTGCCAGTATTCCAACCACAGGGTTCCCAAACTATGGCTACACCTTC. Full variable domain (remainder filled in from reference TRBV19 and TRBJ1-2): DGGITQSPKYLFRKEGQNVTLSCEQNLNHDAMYWYRQDPGQGLRLIYYSQIVNDFQKGDIAEGYSVSREKKESFPLTVTSAQKNPTAFYLCASIPTTGFPNYGYTFGSGTRLTVV.